This TCR beta chain was identified in a study of vaccination and CD4 T cells after COVID-19. Comment on this clonotype: Its antigen remains unknown.

Stated treatment: roughly 10-day PBMC culture with coronavirus spike peptide pools or control peptides (ViraFEST assay). The Oncomine TCR Beta short-read assay sequenced DNA from cultured CD4+ T cells. TCRdb redid the calling of the PCR reads with MiXCR, one entry per CDR3 protein. The table records around 12,000 distinct CDR3 sequences, approximately 71% of them present only once. From germline, CDR1 is SGHRS and CDR2 YFSETQ. The CDR3 loop spans 14 amino acids. The ends were cut back, 4 bases at V and 5 bases at J, with 16 bases in the middle. The receptor was isolated from a human donor who had recovered from COVID-19. Material for sequencing was CD4+ T cells from blood, cultured in vitro. The chain uses TRBV5-1 and TRBJ2-7; tentative D call: TRBD1 (6 bases). The CDR3 DNA is TGCGCCAGCAGCCTCCAACAGGGTCCCCACGAGCAGTACTTC. Amino acids: CASSLQQGPHEQYF.